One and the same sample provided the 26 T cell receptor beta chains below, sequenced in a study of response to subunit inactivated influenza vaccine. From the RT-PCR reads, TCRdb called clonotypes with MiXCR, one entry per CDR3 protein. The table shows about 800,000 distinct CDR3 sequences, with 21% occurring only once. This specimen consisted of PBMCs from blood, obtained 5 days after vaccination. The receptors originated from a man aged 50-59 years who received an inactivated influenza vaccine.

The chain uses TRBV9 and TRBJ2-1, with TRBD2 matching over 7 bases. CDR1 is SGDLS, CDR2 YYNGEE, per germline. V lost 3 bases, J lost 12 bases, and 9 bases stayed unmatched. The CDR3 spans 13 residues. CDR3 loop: CASSARTSGWQFF. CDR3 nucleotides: TGTGCCAGCAGCGCTCGGACTAGTGGATGGCAGTTCTTC.

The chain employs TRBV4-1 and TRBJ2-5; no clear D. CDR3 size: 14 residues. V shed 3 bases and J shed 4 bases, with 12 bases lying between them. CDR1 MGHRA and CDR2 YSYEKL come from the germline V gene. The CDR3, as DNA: TGCGCCAGCAGCCATTATGGCAGACGAGAGACCCAGTACTTC. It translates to CASSHYGRRETQYF.

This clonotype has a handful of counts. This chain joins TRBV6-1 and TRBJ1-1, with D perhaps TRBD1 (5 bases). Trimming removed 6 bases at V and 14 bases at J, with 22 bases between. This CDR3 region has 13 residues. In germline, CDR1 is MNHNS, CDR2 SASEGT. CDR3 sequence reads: CASRNQWQGTLFF. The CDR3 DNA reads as TGTGCCAGCAGGAACCAGTGGCAGGGTACTCTCTTCTTT.

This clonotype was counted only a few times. The CDR3 loop reads CSAHTGTLGGTQYF. CDR3 DNA: TGCAGTGCTCACACCGGGACCCTAGGTGGTACGCAGTATTTT. The V call is TRBV20-1, the J call TRBJ2-3; D is perhaps TRBD1 or TRBD2 (5 bases each). The CDR3 spans 14 residues. Per germline, CDR1 DFQATT and CDR2 SNEGSKA (reference sequence). V lost 5 bases, J lost 8 bases, and 20 bases lay in between.

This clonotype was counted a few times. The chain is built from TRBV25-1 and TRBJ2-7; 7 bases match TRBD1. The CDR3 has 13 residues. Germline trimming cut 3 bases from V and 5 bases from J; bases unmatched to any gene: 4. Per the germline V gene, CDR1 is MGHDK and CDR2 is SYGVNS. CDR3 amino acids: CASSDGTAHEQYF. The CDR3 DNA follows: TGTGCCAGCAGTGACGGGACAGCTCACGAGCAGTACTTC.

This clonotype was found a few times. The CDR3 sequence: CATSRDIGEQFF. Written as DNA, the CDR3 is TGTGCCACCAGCAGAGATATCGGTGAGCAGTTCTTC. The chain uses TRBV15 and TRBJ2-1; D gene ambiguous. The germline V gene has CDR1 LNHNV and CDR2 YYDKDF (reference sequence). This CDR3 comprises 12 residues. V was trimmed by 0 bases and J by 9 bases, leaving 6 bases between them.

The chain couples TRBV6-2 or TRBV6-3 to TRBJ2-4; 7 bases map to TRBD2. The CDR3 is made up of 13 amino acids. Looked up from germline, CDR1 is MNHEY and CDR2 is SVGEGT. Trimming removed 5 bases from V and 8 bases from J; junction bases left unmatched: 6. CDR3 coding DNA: TGTGCCAGCAGTCGACTAGCTTGGGACATTCAGTACTTC. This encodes CASSRLAWDIQYF.

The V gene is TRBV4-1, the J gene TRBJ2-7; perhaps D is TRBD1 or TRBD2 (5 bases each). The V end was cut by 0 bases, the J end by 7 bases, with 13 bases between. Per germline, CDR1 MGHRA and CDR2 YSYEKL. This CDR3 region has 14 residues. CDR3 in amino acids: CASSQETGTREQYF. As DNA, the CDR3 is TGCGCCAGCAGCCAAGAAACCGGGACGCGGGAGCAGTACTTC.

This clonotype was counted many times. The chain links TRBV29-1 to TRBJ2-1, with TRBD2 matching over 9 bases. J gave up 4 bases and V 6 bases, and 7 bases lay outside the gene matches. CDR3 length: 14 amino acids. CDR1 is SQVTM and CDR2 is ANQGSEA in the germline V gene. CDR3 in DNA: TGCAGCGTGCAAGGACTAGCGACGTACAATGAGCAGTTCTTC. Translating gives CSVQGLATYNEQFF.

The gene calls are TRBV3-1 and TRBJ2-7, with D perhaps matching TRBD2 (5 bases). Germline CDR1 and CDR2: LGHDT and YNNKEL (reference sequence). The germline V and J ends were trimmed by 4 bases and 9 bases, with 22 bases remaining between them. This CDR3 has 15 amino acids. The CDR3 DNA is TGTGCCAGCAGCCTAGTTAGGGCGGGCCTTAAGGTGCAGTACTTC. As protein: CASSLVRAGLKVQYF.

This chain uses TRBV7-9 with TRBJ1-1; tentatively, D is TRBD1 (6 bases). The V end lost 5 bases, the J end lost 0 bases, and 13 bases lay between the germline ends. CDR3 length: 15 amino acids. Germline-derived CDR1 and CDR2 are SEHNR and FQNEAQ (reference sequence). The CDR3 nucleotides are TGTGCCAGCAGCCCTTCGGACAGAGTGAACACTGAAGCTTTCTTT. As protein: CASSPSDRVNTEAFF.

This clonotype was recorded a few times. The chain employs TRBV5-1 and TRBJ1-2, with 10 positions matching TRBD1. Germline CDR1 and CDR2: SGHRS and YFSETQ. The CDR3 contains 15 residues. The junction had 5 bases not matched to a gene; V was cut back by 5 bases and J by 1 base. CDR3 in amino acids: CASRGTGANNYGYTF. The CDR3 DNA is TGCGCCAGCAGGGGGACAGGGGCAAATAACTATGGCTACACCTTC.

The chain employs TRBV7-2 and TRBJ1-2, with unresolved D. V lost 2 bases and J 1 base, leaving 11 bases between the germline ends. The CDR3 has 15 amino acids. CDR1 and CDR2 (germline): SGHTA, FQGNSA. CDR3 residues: CASSLWTGFNYGYTF. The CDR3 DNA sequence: TGTGCCAGCAGCTTATGGACGGGATTTAACTATGGCTACACCTTC. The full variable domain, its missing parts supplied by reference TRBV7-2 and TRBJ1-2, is GAGVSQSPSNKVTEKGKDVELRCDPISGHTALYWYRQSLGQGLEFLIYFQGNSAPDKSGLPSDRFSAERTGGSVSTLTIQRTQQEDSAVYLCASSLWTGFNYGYTFGSGTRLTVV.

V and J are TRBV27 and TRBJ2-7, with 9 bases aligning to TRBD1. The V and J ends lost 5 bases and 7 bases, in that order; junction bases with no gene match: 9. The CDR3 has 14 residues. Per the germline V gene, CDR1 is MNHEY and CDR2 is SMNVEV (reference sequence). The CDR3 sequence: CASSNGQGRGEQYF. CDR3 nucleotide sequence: TGTGCCAGCAGTAACGGACAGGGGAGAGGGGAGCAGTACTTC.

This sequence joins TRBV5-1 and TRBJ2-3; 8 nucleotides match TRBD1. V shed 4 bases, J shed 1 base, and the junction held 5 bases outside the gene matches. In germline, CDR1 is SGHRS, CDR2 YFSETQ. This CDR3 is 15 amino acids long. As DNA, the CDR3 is TGCGCCAGCAGCGATTCGGGACAGGGCACAGATACGCAGTATTTT. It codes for CASSDSGQGTDTQYF.

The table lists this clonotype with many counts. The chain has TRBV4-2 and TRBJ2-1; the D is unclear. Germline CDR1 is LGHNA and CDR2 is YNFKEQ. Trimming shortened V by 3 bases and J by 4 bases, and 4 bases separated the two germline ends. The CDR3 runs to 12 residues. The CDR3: CASSHDYNEQFF. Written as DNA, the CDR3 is TGTGCCAGCAGCCATGATTACAATGAGCAGTTCTTC.

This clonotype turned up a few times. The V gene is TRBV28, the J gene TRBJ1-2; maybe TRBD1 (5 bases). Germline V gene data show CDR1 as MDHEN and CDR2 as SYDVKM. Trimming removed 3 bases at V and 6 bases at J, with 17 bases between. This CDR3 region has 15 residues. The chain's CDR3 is CASSFSPGGTHGYTF. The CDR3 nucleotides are TGTGCCAGCAGTTTTAGCCCCGGGGGAACCCATGGCTACACCTTC.

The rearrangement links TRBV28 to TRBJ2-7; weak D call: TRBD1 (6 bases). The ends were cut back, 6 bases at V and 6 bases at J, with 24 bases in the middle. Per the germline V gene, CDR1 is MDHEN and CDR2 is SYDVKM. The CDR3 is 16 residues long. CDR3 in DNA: TGTGCCAGCAGGACTCTGCCGACAGGTGACTTACGCGAGCAGTACTTC. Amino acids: CASRTLPTGDLREQYF. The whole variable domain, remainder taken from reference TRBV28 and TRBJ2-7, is DVKVTQSSRYLVKRTGEKVFLECVQDMDHENMFWYRQDPGLGLRLIYFSYDVKMKEKGDIPEGYSVSREKKERFSLILESASTNQTSMYLCASRTLPTGDLREQYFGPGTRLTVT.

DNA for the CDR3: TGCAGCGGGCGGACAGCCACTGAAGCTTTCTTT. Encoded protein: CSGRTATEAFF. The chain carries TRBV29-1 and TRBJ1-1; weak D call: TRBD1 (6 bases). The V end lost 7 bases, the J end lost 4 bases, and 10 bases lay between the germline ends. CDR1 is SQVTM and CDR2 is ANQGSEA in the germline V gene. This CDR3 spans 11 amino acids. Looking up the rest from reference TRBV29-1 and TRBJ1-1 gives the full variable domain: SAVISQKPSRDICQRGTSLTIQCQVDSQVTMMFWYRQQPGQSLTLIATANQGSEATYESGFVIDKFPISRPNLTFSTLTVSNMSPEDSSIYLCSGRTATEAFFGQGTRLTVV.

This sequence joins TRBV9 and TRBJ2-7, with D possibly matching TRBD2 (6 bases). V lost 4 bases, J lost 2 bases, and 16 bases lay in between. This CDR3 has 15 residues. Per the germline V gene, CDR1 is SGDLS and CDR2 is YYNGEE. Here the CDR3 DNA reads TGTGCCAGCAGCCCTCGACTAGAGGGACCCTACGAGCAGTACTTC. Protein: CASSPRLEGPYEQYF. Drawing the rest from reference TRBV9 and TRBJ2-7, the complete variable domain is DSGVTQTPKHLITATGQRVTLRCSPRSGDLSVYWYQQSLDQGLQFLIQYYNGEERAKGNILERFSAQQFPDLHSELNLSSLELGDSALYFCASSPRLEGPYEQYFGPGTRLTVT.

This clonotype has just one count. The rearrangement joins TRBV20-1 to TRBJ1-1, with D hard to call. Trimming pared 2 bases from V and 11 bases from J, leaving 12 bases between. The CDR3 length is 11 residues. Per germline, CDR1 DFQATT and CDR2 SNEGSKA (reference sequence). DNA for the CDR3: TGCAGTGCTAGATCCCTCCCGCGGGCTTTCTTT. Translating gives CSARSLPRAFF.

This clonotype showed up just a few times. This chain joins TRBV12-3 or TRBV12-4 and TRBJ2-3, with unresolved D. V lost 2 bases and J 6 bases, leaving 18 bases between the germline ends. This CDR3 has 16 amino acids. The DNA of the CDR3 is TGTGCCAGCAGTTTATACGTTCGTGCCTCCGTGGATACGCAGTATTTT. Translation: CASSLYVRASVDTQYF.

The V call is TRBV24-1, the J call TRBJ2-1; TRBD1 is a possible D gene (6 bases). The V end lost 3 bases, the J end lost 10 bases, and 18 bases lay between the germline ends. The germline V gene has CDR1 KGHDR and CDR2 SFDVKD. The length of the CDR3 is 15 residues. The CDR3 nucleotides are TGTGCCACCAGTGATACTAGGGGGAGTTGGGTGGAGCAGTTCTTC. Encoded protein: CATSDTRGSWVEQFF.

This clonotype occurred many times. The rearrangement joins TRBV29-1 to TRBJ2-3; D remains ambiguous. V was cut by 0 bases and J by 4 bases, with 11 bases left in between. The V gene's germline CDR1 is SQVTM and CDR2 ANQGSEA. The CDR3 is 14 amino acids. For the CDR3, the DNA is TGCAGCGTTGAAGAAGCTTTTGGGGCAGATACGCAGTATTTT. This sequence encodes CSVEEAFGADTQYF.

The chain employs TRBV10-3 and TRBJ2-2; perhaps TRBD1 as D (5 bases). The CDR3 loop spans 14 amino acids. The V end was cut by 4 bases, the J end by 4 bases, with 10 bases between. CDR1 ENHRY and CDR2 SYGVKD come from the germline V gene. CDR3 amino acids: CAISVDRFTGELFF. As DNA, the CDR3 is TGTGCCATCAGTGTTGACAGATTCACCGGGGAGCTGTTTTTT.

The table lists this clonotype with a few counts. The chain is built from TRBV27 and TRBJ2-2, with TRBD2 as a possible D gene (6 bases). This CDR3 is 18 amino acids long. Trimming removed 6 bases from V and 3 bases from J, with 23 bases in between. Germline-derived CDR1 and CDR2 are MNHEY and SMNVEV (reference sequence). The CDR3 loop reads CASRPSGPGRFYTGELFF. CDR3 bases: TGTGCCAGCAGACCATCCGGGCCAGGGAGGTTCTACACCGGGGAGCTGTTTTTT.